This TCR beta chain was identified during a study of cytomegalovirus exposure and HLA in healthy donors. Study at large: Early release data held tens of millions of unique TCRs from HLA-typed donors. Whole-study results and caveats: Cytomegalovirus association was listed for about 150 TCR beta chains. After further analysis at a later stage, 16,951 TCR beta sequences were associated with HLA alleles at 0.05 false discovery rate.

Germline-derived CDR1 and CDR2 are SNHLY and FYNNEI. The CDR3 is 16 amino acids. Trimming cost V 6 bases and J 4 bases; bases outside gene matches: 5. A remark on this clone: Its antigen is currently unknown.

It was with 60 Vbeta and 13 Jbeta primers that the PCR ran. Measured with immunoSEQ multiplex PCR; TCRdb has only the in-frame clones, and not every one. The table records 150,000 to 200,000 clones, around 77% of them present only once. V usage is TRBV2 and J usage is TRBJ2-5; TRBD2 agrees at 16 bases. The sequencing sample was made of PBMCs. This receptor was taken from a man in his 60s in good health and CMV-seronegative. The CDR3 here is CASRGGLAGGSETQYF. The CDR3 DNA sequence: TGTGCCAGCAGGGGGGGACTAGCGGGGGGGTCAGAGACCCAGTACTTC.